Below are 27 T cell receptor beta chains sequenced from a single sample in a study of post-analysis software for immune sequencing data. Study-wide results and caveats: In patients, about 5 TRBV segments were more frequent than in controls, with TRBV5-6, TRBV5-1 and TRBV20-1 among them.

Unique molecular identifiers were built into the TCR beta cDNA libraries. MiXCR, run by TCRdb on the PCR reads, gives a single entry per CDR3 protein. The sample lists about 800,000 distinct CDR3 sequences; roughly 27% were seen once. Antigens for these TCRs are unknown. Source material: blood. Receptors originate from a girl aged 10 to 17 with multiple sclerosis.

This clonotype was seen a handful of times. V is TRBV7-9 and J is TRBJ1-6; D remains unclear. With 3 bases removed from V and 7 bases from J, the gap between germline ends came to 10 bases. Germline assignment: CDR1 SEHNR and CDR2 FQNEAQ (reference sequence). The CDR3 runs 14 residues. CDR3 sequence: CASSFPSTNSPLHF. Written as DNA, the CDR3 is TGTGCCAGCAGCTTTCCGTCTACCAATTCACCCCTCCACTTT.

CDR3 amino acids: CASREVAGGYNEQFF. CDR3 nucleotides: TGTGCCAGCAGGGAGGTGGCAGGGGGATACAATGAGCAGTTCTTC. J is TRBJ2-1 and V is TRBV27, with 7 bases identical to TRBD1. The germline V gene encodes CDR1 MNHEY and CDR2 SMNVEV (reference sequence). After removal of 6 bases from V and 4 bases from J, the junction contained 9 bases not matched to a gene. The CDR3 runs to 15 residues.

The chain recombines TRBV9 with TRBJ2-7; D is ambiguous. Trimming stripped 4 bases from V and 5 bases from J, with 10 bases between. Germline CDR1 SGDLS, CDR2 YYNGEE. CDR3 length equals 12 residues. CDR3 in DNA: TGTGCCAGCAGCCGCCAGTCCGACGAGCAGTACTTC. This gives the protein CASSRQSDEQYF.

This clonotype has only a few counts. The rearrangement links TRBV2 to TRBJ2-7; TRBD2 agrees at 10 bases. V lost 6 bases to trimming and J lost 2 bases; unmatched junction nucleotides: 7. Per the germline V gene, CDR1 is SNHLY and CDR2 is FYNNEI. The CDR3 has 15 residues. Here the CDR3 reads CASRDTSGAAYEQYF. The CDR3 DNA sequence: TGTGCCAGCAGAGACACTAGCGGGGCCGCCTACGAGCAGTACTTC.

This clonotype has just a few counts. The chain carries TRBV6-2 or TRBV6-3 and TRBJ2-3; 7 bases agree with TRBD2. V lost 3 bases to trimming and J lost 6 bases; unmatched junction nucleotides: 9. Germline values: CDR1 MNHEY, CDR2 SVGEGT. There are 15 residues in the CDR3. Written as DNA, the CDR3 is TGTGCCAGCAGTTATGTTGGACGCGGGGGTGATACGCAGTATTTT. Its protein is CASSYVGRGGDTQYF.

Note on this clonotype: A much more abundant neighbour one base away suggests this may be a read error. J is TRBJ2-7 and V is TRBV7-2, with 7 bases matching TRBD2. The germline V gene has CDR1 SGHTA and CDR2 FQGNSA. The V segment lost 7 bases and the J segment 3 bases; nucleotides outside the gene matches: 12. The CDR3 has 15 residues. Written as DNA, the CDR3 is TGTGCCAGCACCCTCGGCGGACTAGTGGGCTACGAGCAGTACTTC. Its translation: CASTLGGLVGYEQYF.

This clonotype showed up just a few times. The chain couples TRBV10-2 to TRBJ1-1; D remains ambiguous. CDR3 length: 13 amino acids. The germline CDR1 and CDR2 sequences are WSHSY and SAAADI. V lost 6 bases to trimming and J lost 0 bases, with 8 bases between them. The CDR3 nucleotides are TGCGCCAGCAGGGGAGGACTGAACACTGAAGCTTTCTTT. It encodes CASRGGLNTEAFF.

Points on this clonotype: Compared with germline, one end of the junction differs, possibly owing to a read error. The CDR3 region has the DNA TGTGCCAGCAGCTTAGAGACTAGCGGGAGGTACGGGCAGTACTTC. Residues: CASSLETSGRYGQYF. This chain joins TRBV7-2 and TRBJ2-7; 13 bases fit TRBD2. The CDR3 consists of 15 residues. Germline V gene data show CDR1 as SGHTA and CDR2 as FQGNSA.

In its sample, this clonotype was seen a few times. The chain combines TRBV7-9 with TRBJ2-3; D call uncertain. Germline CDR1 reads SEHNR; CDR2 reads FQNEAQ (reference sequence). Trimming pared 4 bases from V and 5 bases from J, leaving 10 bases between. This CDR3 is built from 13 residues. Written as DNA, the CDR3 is TGTGCCAGCAGCTCTGGACGGGTAGATACGCAGTATTTT. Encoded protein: CASSSGRVDTQYF.

This CDR3 is CASSLTGFSEYGYTF. The DNA for the CDR3 is TGTGCCAGCAGCTTGACAGGGTTTTCGGAATATGGCTACACCTTC. The J gene is TRBJ1-2, the V gene TRBV12-3 or TRBV12-4; 7 nucleotides match TRBD1. The CDR3 extends over 15 amino acids. Germline trimming cut 6 bases from V and 5 bases from J; bases unmatched to any gene: 12.

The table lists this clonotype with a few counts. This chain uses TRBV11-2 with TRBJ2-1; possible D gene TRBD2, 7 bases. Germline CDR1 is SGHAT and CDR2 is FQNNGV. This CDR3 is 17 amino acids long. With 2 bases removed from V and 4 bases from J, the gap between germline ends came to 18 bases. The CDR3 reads CASSLNVIGGGYNEQFF. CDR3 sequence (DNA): TGTGCCAGCAGCTTAAACGTCATAGGGGGGGGGTACAATGAGCAGTTCTTC.

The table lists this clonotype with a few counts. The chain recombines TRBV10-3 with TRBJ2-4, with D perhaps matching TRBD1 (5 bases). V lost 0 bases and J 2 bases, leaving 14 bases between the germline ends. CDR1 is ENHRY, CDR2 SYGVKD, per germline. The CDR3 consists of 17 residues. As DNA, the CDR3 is TGTGCCATCAGTGAGTCGGACGGCAGGGCCCCCAAAAACATTCAGTACTTC. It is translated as CAISESDGRAPKNIQYF.

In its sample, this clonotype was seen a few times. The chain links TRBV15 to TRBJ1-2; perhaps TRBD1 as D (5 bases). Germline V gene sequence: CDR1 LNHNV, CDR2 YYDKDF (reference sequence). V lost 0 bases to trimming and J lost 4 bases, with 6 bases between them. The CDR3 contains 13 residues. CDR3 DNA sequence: TGTGCCACCAGCAGAGACGACAGCTATGGCTACACCTTC. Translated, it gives CATSRDDSYGYTF.

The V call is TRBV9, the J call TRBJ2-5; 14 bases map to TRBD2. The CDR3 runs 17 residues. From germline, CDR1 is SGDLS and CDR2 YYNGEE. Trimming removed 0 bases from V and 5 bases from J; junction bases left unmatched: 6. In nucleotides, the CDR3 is TGTGCCAGCAGCGTAGGTGGGGGACTAGCGGGAGATGAGACCCAGTACTTC. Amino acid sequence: CASSVGGGLAGDETQYF.

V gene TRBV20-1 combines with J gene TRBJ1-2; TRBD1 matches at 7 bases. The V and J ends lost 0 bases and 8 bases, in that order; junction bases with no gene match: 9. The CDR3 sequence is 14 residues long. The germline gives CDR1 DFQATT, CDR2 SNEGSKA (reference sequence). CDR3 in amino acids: CSARDTGDRRGYTF. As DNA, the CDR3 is TGCAGTGCTAGAGATACAGGGGATCGACGAGGCTACACCTTC.

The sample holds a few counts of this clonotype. The CDR3, as DNA: TGTGCCAGCACTCCGAGGAGAACCTACGAGCAGTACTTC. Translation gives CASTPRRTYEQYF. The J gene is TRBJ2-7, the V gene TRBV6-2 or TRBV6-3, with D hard to call. CDR1 MNHEY and CDR2 SVGEGT come from the germline V gene. CDR3 size: 13 residues. Trimming removed 7 bases from V and 2 bases from J, with 12 bases in between.

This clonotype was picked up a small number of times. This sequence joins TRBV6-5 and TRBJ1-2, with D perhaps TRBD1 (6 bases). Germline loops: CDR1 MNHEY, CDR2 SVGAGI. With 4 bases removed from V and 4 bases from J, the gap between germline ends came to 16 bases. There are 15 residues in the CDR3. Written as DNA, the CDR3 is TGTGCCAGCAGTTCCACGAACAGGGAGACCTATGGCTACACCTTC. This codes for CASSSTNRETYGYTF.

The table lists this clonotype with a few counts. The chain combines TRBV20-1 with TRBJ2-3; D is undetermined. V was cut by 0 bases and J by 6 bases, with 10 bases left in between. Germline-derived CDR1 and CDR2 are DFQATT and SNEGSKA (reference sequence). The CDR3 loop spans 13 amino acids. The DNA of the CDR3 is TGCAGTGCTAGAGACCTCGCAAGCGATACGCAGTATTTT. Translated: CSARDLASDTQYF.

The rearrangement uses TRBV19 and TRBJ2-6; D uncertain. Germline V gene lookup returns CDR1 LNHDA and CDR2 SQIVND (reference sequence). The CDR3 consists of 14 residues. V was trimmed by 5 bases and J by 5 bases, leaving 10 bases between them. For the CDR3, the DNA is TGTGCCAGTAGTCCCTCCGGGCGGGCCAACGTCCTGACTTTC. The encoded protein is CASSPSGRANVLTF.

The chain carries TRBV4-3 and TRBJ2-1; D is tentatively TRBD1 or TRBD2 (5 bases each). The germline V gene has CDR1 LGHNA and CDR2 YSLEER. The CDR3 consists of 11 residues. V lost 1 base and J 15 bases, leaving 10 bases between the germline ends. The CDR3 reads CASSQGQRRFF. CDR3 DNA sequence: TGCGCCAGCAGCCAAGGACAGCGGCGGTTCTTC.

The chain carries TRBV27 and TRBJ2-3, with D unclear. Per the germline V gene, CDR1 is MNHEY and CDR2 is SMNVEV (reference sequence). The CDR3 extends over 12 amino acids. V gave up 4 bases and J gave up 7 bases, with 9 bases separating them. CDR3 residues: CASSSRRYTQYF. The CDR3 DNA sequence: TGTGCCAGCAGTTCACGACGGTATACGCAGTATTTT.

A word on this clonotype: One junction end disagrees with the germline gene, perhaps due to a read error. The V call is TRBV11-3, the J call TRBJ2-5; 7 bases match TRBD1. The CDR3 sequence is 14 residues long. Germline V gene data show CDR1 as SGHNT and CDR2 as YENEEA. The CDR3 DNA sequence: TGTGTCAGCAGCTTACGACAGGGATTGGAGACCCAGTACTTC. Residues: CVSSLRQGLETQYF.

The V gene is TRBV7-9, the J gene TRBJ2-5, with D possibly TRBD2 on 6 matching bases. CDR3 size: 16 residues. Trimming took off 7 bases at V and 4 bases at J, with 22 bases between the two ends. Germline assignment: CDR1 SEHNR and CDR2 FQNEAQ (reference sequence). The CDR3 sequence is CASTSYEGGTRETQYF. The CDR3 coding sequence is TGTGCCAGCACCTCCTACGAGGGAGGAACCAGAGAGACCCAGTACTTC. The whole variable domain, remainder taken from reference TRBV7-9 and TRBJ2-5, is DTGVSQNPRHKITKRGQNVTFRCDPISEHNRLYWYRQTLGQGPEFLTYFQNEAQLEKSRLLSDRFSAERPKGSFSTLEIQRTEQGDSAMYLCASTSYEGGTRETQYFGPGTRLLVL.

Here the CDR3 DNA reads TGTGCCAGCAGTTGGGGGCAGACGAATCAGCCCCAGCATTTT. Translation gives CASSWGQTNQPQHF. The rearrangement uses TRBV6-5 and TRBJ1-5, with D possibly matching TRBD1 (6 bases). The CDR3 has 14 residues. Germline V CDR1 and CDR2: MNHEY, SVGAGI. The germline V and J ends were trimmed by 4 bases and 4 bases, with 11 bases remaining between them.

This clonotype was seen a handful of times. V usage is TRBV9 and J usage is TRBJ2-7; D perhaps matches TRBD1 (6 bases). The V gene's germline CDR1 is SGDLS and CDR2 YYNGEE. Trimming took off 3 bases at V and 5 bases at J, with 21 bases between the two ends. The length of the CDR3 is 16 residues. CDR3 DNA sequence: TGTGCCAGCAGCGCCTCATTACAGGGCCGGCTCCACGAGCAGTACTTC. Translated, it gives CASSASLQGRLHEQYF.

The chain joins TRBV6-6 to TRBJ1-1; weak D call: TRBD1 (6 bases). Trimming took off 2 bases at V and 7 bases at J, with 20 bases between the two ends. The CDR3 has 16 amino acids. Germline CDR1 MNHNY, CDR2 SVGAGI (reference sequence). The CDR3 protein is CASSYLPSLMDSEAFF. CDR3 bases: TGTGCCAGCAGTTACCTGCCGAGTTTAATGGACAGTGAAGCTTTCTTT.

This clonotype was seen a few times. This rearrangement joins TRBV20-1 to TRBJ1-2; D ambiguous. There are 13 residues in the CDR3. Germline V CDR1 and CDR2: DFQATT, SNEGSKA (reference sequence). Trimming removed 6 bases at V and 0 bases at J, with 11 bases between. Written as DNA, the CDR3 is TGCAGTGCCCTACGAGAAACTAACTATGGCTACACCTTC. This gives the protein CSALRETNYGYTF.